Described below is a single T cell receptor (beta chain) sequence and its context. The target of this receptor is not known. Nothing much larger sits one base from this clone, and base qualities are not available. The data were obtained in a study of OX40 agonist ivuxolimab in advanced cancers. Background for the entire study: Ivuxolimab was an agonistic, fully human IgG2 monoclonal antibody directed against OX40 (CD134), a costimulatory receptor. Intravenous ivuxolimab was administered to patients every 2 weeks at six dose levels: 0.01, 0.1, 0.3, 1.5, 3 and 10 mg/kg. Partial responses occurred in three dose-escalation patients, of whom one had hepatocellular carcinoma and two had cutaneous melanoma. The dose-escalation cohort was almost 85% male with a mean age of roughly 62 years, ranging from roughly 20 to 80. Peripheral TCRbeta sequencing was intended to test whether TCR sequence diversity was altered and clonal T-cell expansion was caused by ivuxolimab. The monotherapy dose-escalation portion (N = 52 patients) of the phase I ivuxolimab trial is reported in the paper. Among the 50 to 55 dose-escalation patients, around 19 had hepatocellular carcinoma, 15 or so melanoma, 9 renal cell carcinoma and 9 head and neck cancer. Prior anti-PD-1, anti-PD-L1 or anti-CTLA-4 therapy was permitted, and checkpoint inhibitors had been received by about 36% of dose-escalation patients. General conclusions and limits of the study: On average, CD8+ T cells showed more expanded clones than CD4+ T cells after ivuxolimab. In the 0.1-3.0 mg/kg groups, partial responders were among the patients with the lowest normalized peripheral clonal expansion, particularly in CD8+ T cells. Low levels of normalized T-cell clonal expansion were also seen in some patients who did not respond. Clonal expansion of both CD4+ and CD8+ blood T cells was observed from baseline to week 6 at doses 0.1 to 3.0 mg/kg. Which antigens the clonally expanded peripheral T cells were specific for was not determined.

CDR1 SGDLS and CDR2 YYNGEE were looked up in the germline V gene. The CDR3 has 14 amino acids, counting the end cysteine and phenylalanine. CDR3 DNA is the only sequence kept; it has 42 bases, read in frame from the first base. Trimming takes 0 bases from V and 8 bases from J, and the germline ends sit 9 bases apart. The trial excluded patients who had a history of autoimmune disease or who were on systemic immunosuppression. Peripheral blood for TCR sequencing was drawn from every dose cohort at baseline, at cycle 4 day 1 and at cycle 7 day 1. Samples were obtained from an open-label, multicenter, first-in-human phase I dose-escalation trial of ivuxolimab. Adults with locally advanced or metastatic melanoma, renal cell, hepatocellular, or head and neck squamous cell carcinoma were enrolled in the trial. CD4+ and CD8+ T cells were sorted separately from peripheral blood before TCR sequencing. For sequencing of the TCRbeta CDR3 region, genomic DNA was extracted from the sorted cells. The immunoSEQ Assay was used to sequence the TCRbeta CDR3 regions. Held by TCRdb, this immuneACCESS table contains in-frame sequences only and omits some clones. Under half of the omission traces to an unresolved V gene where checked; the cause of the rest is unknown. This sample holds 65,000 to 95,000 clones; about nine tenths were observed only once. The top ten clones comprise 0.5% to 0.55% of the sample.

Sample: CD4+ or CD8+ T cells sorted from blood, taken in a trial of the OX40 agonist ivuxolimab. The TCR was taken from an adult with an advanced solid tumor such as melanoma, head and neck, liver or kidney cancer. The chain is encoded by TRBV9 joined to TRBJ2-6; too little of a D gene remains to name it. CDR3 reads: CASSVESRSNVLTF. The base sequence is TGTGCCAGCAGCGTAGAAAGCCGGTCCAACGTCCTGACTTTC. Supplemented by the reference TRBV9 and TRBJ2-6 proteins around the CDR3, the complete variable domain is DSGVTQTPKHLITATGQRVTLRCSPRSGDLSVYWYQQSLDQGLQFLIQYYNGEERAKGNILERFSAQQFPDLHSELNLSSLELGDSALYFCASSVESRSNVLTFGAGSRLTVL.